This is a list of T cell receptor beta chains from one sample in a study of T cells in Graves' hyperthyroidism and ophthalmopathy. A single record per CDR3 protein comes from TCRdb applying MiXCR to the multiplex PCR reads. The sample includes 300,000 to 500,000 distinct CDR3 sequences, more than 13% of them seen just once. The sequenced sample consisted of blood. Every receptor here comes from a man aged 45-65 years with Graves' ophthalmopathy. The CDR3 runs from the conserved cysteine through the conserved F or W. The order of the fields is D gene, V gene, J gene, clone size, CDR3 DNA, CDR3 protein. The D gene is left open where the match is weak. Clone sizes are given selectively: once, few, many, or a class where the clone is expanded.

>.|TRBV6-1|TRBJ2-2|few
TGTGCCAGCAGGGGGTACACCGGGGAGCTGTTTTTT
CASRGYTGELFF
>.|TRBV13|TRBJ2-2|many
TGTGCCAGCAGCCCAGCCCGAGGGACACAGACCAAGTCCGGGGAGCTGTTTTTT
CASSPARGTQTKSGELFF
>.|TRBV2|TRBJ2-2|few
TGTGCCAGCAGTGAGGTGGGACTGGGCACCGGGGAGCTGTTTTTT
CASSEVGLGTGELFF
>.|TRBV29-1|TRBJ2-1|few
TGCAGCTCCTGGGAAGATCGTGGCGATGAGCAGTTCTTC
CSSWEDRGDEQFF
>.|TRBV7-2|TRBJ2-2|.
TGTGCCAGCAGCCAGGTACCGGGACTTCTCGCCGGGGAGCTGTTTTTT
CASSQVPGLLAGELFF
>TRBD1|TRBV24-1|TRBJ1-4|many
TGTGCCACCAGTGATTCCACCTCCGGGGCAGGGGGTGAAAAACTGTTTTTT
CATSDSTSGAGGEKLFF
>.|TRBV18|TRBJ2-5|.
TGTGCCAGCTCACCACCAGGGTATGAGACCCAGTACTTC
CASSPPGYETQYF
>.|TRBV19|TRBJ2-2|many
TGTGCCAGTAGTAGCAGGGCTCGTTCCACCGGGGAGCTGTTTTTT
CASSSRARSTGELFF
>.|TRBV20-1|TRBJ2-7|.
TGCAGTGCGGAGCCTATGGAGGGGACCTACGAGCAGTACTTC
CSAEPMEGTYEQYF
>TRBD2|TRBV12-3/TRBV12-4|TRBJ2-1|many
TGTGCCAGCAGACGGACTAGCGGGCGTAACAATGAGCAGTTCTTC
CASRRTSGRNNEQFF
>.|TRBV20-1|TRBJ1-1|.
TGCAGTGCTAGACCTGGGGCAAGGAACACTGAAGCTTTCTTT
CSARPGARNTEAFF
>.|TRBV6-1|TRBJ2-7|.
TGTGCCAGCAGCCAGCAGTACTTC
CASSQQYF
>.|TRBV9|TRBJ2-1|.
TGTGCCAGCAGCTCCACATCCCACGGGATGGCAGCCTCCTACAATGAGCAGTTCTTC
CASSSTSHGMAASYNEQFF
>TRBD2|TRBV20-1|TRBJ2-1|many
TGCAGTGCCAGTCCCCTAGAGACTAGCGCCCAATTGGAGCAGTTCTTC
CSASPLETSAQLEQFF
>TRBD2|TRBV6-2/TRBV6-3|TRBJ2-3|.
TGTGCCAGCAGTTACTCGCTGGTAGCGGGAGGGTTCACAGATACGCAGTATTTT
CASSYSLVAGGFTDTQYF
>TRBD2|TRBV3-1|TRBJ2-5|many
TGTGCCAGCAGCCGTACTAGCGGGACCGGGGCCGGGGAGACCCAGTACTTC
CASSRTSGTGAGETQYF
>.|TRBV14|TRBJ2-3|many
TGTGCCAGCAGCCAAAAAAGCAGGGGTGATACGCAGTATTTT
CASSQKSRGDTQYF
>TRBD2|TRBV6-1|TRBJ2-1|many
TGTGCCAGCAGCAAAATATGGACTAGCGGGAGTAATGAGCAGTTCTTC
CASSKIWTSGSNEQFF
>.|TRBV12-3/TRBV12-4|TRBJ2-7|many
TGTGCCAGCACCTTAGGGGCAGGGCTAAGGGAGCAGTACTTC
CASTLGAGLREQYF
>.|TRBV2|TRBJ1-5|many
TGTGCCAGCAGTGTCGGACGGGATAATCAGCCCCAGCATTTT
CASSVGRDNQPQHF
>.|TRBV5-1|TRBJ1-2|many
TGCGCCAGCAGCTCCCGAGGGCCCGCACCCCATGGCTACACCTTC
CASSSRGPAPHGYTF
>.|TRBV24-1|TRBJ2-1|.
TGTGCCACCAGCGCTGGGGGAGGTAGGCGCAATGAGCAGTTCTTC
CATSAGGGRRNEQFF
>TRBD2|TRBV20-1|TRBJ2-3|.
TGCAGTGCTATCCAGAGGTGGCTAGCGGACACAGATACGCAGTATTTT
CSAIQRWLADTDTQYF
>.|TRBV5-1|TRBJ2-1|few
TGCGCCAGCAGCTTCGACAGGCACCTTAACAATGAGCAGTTCTTC
CASSFDRHLNNEQFF
>.|TRBV15|TRBJ2-1|few
TGTGCCACCAGCAGATTCCGGGACTTCCAGTTCTTC
CATSRFRDFQFF
>TRBD2|TRBV5-1|TRBJ2-3|many
TGCGCCAGCAGCCTTAGCGGGACTAGCACAGATACGCAGTATTTT
CASSLSGTSTDTQYF
>.|TRBV5-1|TRBJ2-3|.
TGCGCCAGCAGCTTGGGGTCCAAGGGGGGTGGCACAGATACGCAGTATTTT
CASSLGSKGGGTDTQYF
>TRBD1|TRBV18|TRBJ2-7|many
TGTGCCAGCTCACTCACGGACAGGGATCAGTACGAGCAGTACTTC
CASSLTDRDQYEQYF
>.|TRBV30|TRBJ2-7|many
TGTGCCTGGACGAAGGGGCGCGAGCAGTACTTC
CAWTKGREQYF
>.|TRBV6-1|TRBJ2-6|few
TGTGCCAGCAGGTCCGTGAGCGGGGCCAACGTCCTGACTTTC
CASRSVSGANVLTF
>.|TRBV15|TRBJ2-7|.
TGTGCCACCAGCAGGGGAAATTTCGAGCAGTACTTC
CATSRGNFEQYF
>TRBD2|TRBV20-1|TRBJ2-5|many
TGCAGTGCTAGTCCTCCAGCGGGAGGGAGGCAAGAGACCCAGTACTTC
CSASPPAGGRQETQYF
>TRBD1|TRBV29-1|TRBJ1-1|many
TGCAGCGTGTACAGGGGGGATGCTTTCTTT
CSVYRGDAFF
>.|TRBV6-6|TRBJ2-5|many
TGTGCCAGCAGTTACGGACGGGAGACCCAGTACTTC
CASSYGRETQYF
>TRBD1|TRBV19|TRBJ1-1|few
TGTGCCAGTAGTCCCCGGGACAGGGGGCTAAGGAACACTGAAGCTTTCTTT
CASSPRDRGLRNTEAFF
>TRBD2|TRBV20-1|TRBJ2-1|many
TGCAGTGCTCTCGAGTCTAGCGGCAACAATGAGCAGTTCTTC
CSALESSGNNEQFF
>TRBD1|TRBV10-2|TRBJ1-5|.
TGCGCCAGCAGCCGACAGGGCGGCAATCAGCCCCAGCATTTT
CASSRQGGNQPQHF
>TRBD2|TRBV29-1|TRBJ2-7|many
TGCAGCGTTGCATTCCAGCGGGAGTTCGTCGAGCAGTACTTC
CSVAFQREFVEQYF
>.|TRBV11-2|TRBJ2-7|many
TGTGCCAGCAGCTTAGGCGCGGATAACTACGAGCAGTACTTC
CASSLGADNYEQYF
>.|TRBV14|TRBJ2-3|.
TGTGCCAGCAGCCAAGGAGTATTAGATACGCAGTATTTT
CASSQGVLDTQYF